This T cell receptor beta chain was recorded in a study of CD8 T cells and mutated HIV epitopes (dated by TCRdb to about 2021). Notes on the research overall: Among the chronically infected subjects, every one except a single subject was naive to antiretroviral therapy. The epitopes were TL10, KY11, RF10 and TY8. The study sequenced single-cell TCR alpha/beta chains of CD8+ T cells specific for non-adapted (NAE) and adapted (AE) forms of four HIV Nef epitopes. Not every subject was tested for the same epitope, and only RF10 was examined in both acute and chronic HIV infection. Fewer than 10 chronically and a handful of acutely HIV-infected subjects were included in the cohort. Of 150 to 200 screened subjects, only a subset met the criteria for sorting epitope-specific T cells. General conclusions and limits of the study: Multiple alpha and beta chain CDR3s were present in some wells, and only cells that had both an alpha chain and a beta chain were included. Only the acutely infected subjects showed single-reactive CD8+ T cells, which suggests possible clonal selection between acute and chronic infection. The main limitations acknowledged were the small number of subjects and the diversity of their clinical presentations. In chronic infection, almost complete overlap appeared to be present between the CD8+ TCR repertoires recognising the NAE and AE forms, indicating that the clonotypes were largely cross-reactive. Clonality of dual tetramer+ cells was higher in chronic subjects than in acute subjects (mean difference 0.31), although the study did not have enough power to detect a significant difference.

Library preparation used single-cell sequencing. Single-cell cDNA was generated with a method adapted from Smart-seq2 and MARS-Seq, using oligo-dT primers with well-specific UMIs and KAPA HiFi first-round PCR. Pooled first-round products underwent nested PCR with template-switch oligo forward primers and barcoded reverse primers specific to the TCR alpha and beta chains. Products were purified with AMPure XP, indexed with TruSeq adapters, and quantified with the KAPA Universal qPCR Library Quantification Kit. An Illumina MiSeq with 2x300 bp paired-end chemistry was used to sequence the TCR libraries. The study's own analysis went as follows. Quality-filtered reads were demultiplexed to wells, mapped to the TCRA and TCRB loci, assigned to clonotypes with MiXCR, and analysed in VGAS. A modified version of the VDJfasta platform was used to deconvolute the TCR data. An analysis of CDR3 overlap between plates ruled out large-scale cross-plate contamination. Clonality was calculated as one minus the ratio of unique productive CDR3s to total productive CDR3s. The raw public reads went through TCRdb reprocessing: fastp at Q25, MiXCR clone calling, in-frame beta chains kept. Merged by CDR3 protein, the rows form single entries marked with the most common genes and DNA. These V and J calls rely on TCRdb rather than the paper's analysis. The table kept for this sample lists 60 to 90 distinct CDR3 sequences.

This clonotype showed up just a few times. What antigen it recognizes has not been identified. The sample holds no much larger clone one base away, and base qualities are not on file. The time point label, read with the paper, signifies: sampled during chronic HIV-1 infection. Peptide stimulation included anti-CD28 and anti-CD49d co-stimulation, and activated CD8+ T cells were sorted as CD69+CD137+. To obtain activated CD8+ T cells, PBMCs were stimulated overnight, for approximately 18 hours, with NAE or AE peptide at 0.9 to 1 ug/mL. KY11-specific CD8+ T cells were identified only by peptide stimulation because HLA class I tetramers were unavailable for this epitope. Peripheral blood mononuclear cells were isolated by Ficoll density gradient separation from leukapheresis or whole blood and were subsequently cryopreserved. A BD FACS Aria III was used to sort single CD8+ T cells into 96-well plates containing lysis buffer.

Taken from cysteine to phenylalanine, the CDR3 has 19 residues. Only the CDR3 DNA stays, 57 bases, in frame from base 1. V lost 6 bases and J lost 3 bases; the stretch between them is 27 bases long. The specimen comprised CD8+ T cells from blood cultured with non-adapted and adapted viral peptides, sampled during chronic HIV-1 infection. This receptor was taken from a man over 45 with HIV-1 infection. This chain joins TRBV6-7 to TRBJ2-1; the D match is possibly TRBD1 or TRBD2, with 5 bases aligned in each. TRBV6-7 is an ORF, and what it does is uncertain. The sequence in DNA is TGTGCCAGCAGCCCCTGGGGCGGGTTCTGTCGAAGGGGCTACAATGAGCAGTTCTTC. The translation is CASSPWGGFCRRGYNEQFF.